This is a list of T cell receptor beta chains from one sample in a study of T cell repertoires in cytomegalovirus infection. TCRdb processed the reads anew with MiXCR; each CDR3 protein has one entry. The sample comprises some 180,000 distinct CDR3 sequences, about a tenth of which are singletons, and about 4.2% rests with the top ten. The material sequenced was PBMCs. The receptors shown here come from a human donor in good health (CMV status not recorded). Some clones in this sample may be carry-over from other donors' samples. Both conserved end residues are part of each CDR3. Each record gives: clone size, V gene, D gene, J gene, CDR3 protein, CDR3 DNA. D genes are given only for firm matches. The size entry is marked missing in some rows and otherwise reads once, few, many or a size class.

clone size: many
V gene: TRBV19
D gene: .
J gene: TRBJ1-4
CDR3 protein: CASKERATNEKLFF
CDR3 DNA: TGTGCCAGTAAGGAAAGGGCAACTAATGAAAAACTGTTTTTT

clone size: many
V gene: TRBV7-2
D gene: TRBD2
J gene: TRBJ2-1
CDR3 protein: CASSSGLGNEQFF
CDR3 DNA: TGTGCCAGCAGCTCGGGACTAGGCAATGAGCAGTTCTTC

clone size: many
V gene: TRBV3-1
D gene: TRBD2
J gene: TRBJ2-2
CDR3 protein: CASSQGVAGANTGELFF
CDR3 DNA: TGTGCCAGCAGCCAAGGCGTGGCGGGGGCGAACACCGGGGAGCTGTTTTTT

clone size: .
V gene: TRBV20-1
D gene: .
J gene: TRBJ1-1
CDR3 protein: CSARDLRGPSTEAFF
CDR3 DNA: TGCAGTGCTAGGGACCTTCGAGGACCTAGCACTGAAGCTTTCTTT

clone size: .
V gene: TRBV20-1
D gene: .
J gene: TRBJ1-1
CDR3 protein: CSAKMGALNTEAFF
CDR3 DNA: TGCAGTGCTAAAATGGGGGCCCTGAACACTGAAGCTTTCTTT

clone size: many
V gene: TRBV7-2
D gene: .
J gene: TRBJ2-7
CDR3 protein: CASSLVGASYEQYF
CDR3 DNA: TGTGCCAGCAGCTTAGTAGGGGCCTCCTACGAGCAGTACTTC

clone size: many
V gene: TRBV6-1
D gene: .
J gene: TRBJ1-1
CDR3 protein: CASKQGTGNTEAFF
CDR3 DNA: TGTGCCAGCAAACAAGGAACAGGGAACACTGAAGCTTTCTTT

clone size: many
V gene: TRBV7-8
D gene: TRBD1
J gene: TRBJ2-5
CDR3 protein: CASTPDRQETQYF
CDR3 DNA: TGTGCCAGCACCCCGGACAGGCAAGAGACCCAGTACTTC

clone size: few
V gene: TRBV20-1
D gene: TRBD2
J gene: TRBJ2-5
CDR3 protein: CSARTTSGGNIETQYF
CDR3 DNA: TGCAGTGCGAGAACAACTAGCGGGGGGAATATAGAGACCCAGTACTTC

clone size: few
V gene: TRBV28
D gene: .
J gene: TRBJ1-6
CDR3 protein: CASSLWSSSPLHF
CDR3 DNA: TGTGCCAGCAGTTTATGGTCGTCTTCACCCCTCCACTTT

clone size: few
V gene: TRBV2
D gene: .
J gene: TRBJ1-1
CDR3 protein: CASSGPGGGTEAFF
CDR3 DNA: TGTGCCAGCAGTGGGCCGGGGGGTGGCACTGAAGCTTTCTTT

clone size: medium-sized
V gene: TRBV28
D gene: TRBD1
J gene: TRBJ1-1
CDR3 protein: CASSLIPGTDTEAFF
CDR3 DNA: TGTGCCAGCAGTTTAATCCCCGGGACAGACACTGAAGCTTTCTTT

clone size: many
V gene: TRBV7-2
D gene: .
J gene: TRBJ2-4
CDR3 protein: CASSLQGNIQYF
CDR3 DNA: TGTGCCAGCAGCTTACAGGGAAACATTCAGTACTTC

clone size: few
V gene: TRBV2
D gene: TRBD2
J gene: TRBJ2-1
CDR3 protein: CASRTSAYNEQFF
CDR3 DNA: TGTGCCAGCCGGACTAGCGCCTACAATGAGCAGTTCTTC

clone size: many
V gene: TRBV7-2
D gene: .
J gene: TRBJ2-7
CDR3 protein: CASSLLGFLHYEQYF
CDR3 DNA: TGTGCCAGCAGCTTACTAGGGTTTCTCCATTACGAGCAGTACTTC

clone size: many
V gene: TRBV20-1
D gene: .
J gene: TRBJ1-1
CDR3 protein: CSAKESLNTEAFF
CDR3 DNA: TGCAGTGCTAAGGAGTCCCTGAACACTGAAGCTTTCTTT

clone size: many
V gene: TRBV9
D gene: TRBD1
J gene: TRBJ2-7
CDR3 protein: CASSHPGGGNSYEQYF
CDR3 DNA: TGTGCCAGCAGCCACCCAGGGGGTGGAAATTCCTACGAGCAGTACTTC

clone size: few
V gene: TRBV5-6
D gene: TRBD1
J gene: TRBJ2-5
CDR3 protein: CASSLAGTALETQYF
CDR3 DNA: TGTGCCAGCAGCTTGGCCGGGACAGCGCTCGAGACCCAGTACTTC

clone size: .
V gene: TRBV19
D gene: TRBD1
J gene: TRBJ2-5
CDR3 protein: CASSTYRTGGEETQYF
CDR3 DNA: TGTGCCAGTAGTACCTATAGAACAGGGGGCGAGGAGACCCAGTACTTC

clone size: .
V gene: TRBV20-1
D gene: TRBD2
J gene: TRBJ2-1
CDR3 protein: CSARDETKLAGGQFF
CDR3 DNA: TGCAGTGCTAGAGATGAGACAAAACTAGCGGGGGGTCAGTTCTTC